Below, 25 T cell receptor beta chains from the same sample are listed, as sequenced in a study of T cell responses to AZD1222 COVID-19 vaccine. TCRdb keeps only in-frame clones here, not all; method: immunoSEQ multiplex PCR. The profile shows 100,000 to 150,000 clones, 85% of them singletons. This specimen consisted of peripheral blood, obtained 28 days after the second dose of the MenACWY control vaccine. These TCRs come from an adult who received the MenACWY meningococcal vaccine as a control.

The genes are TRBV5-6 and TRBJ1-1, with D unclear. CDR3 length equals 16 residues. The germline CDR1 and CDR2 sequences are SGHDT and YYEEEE. With 4 bases removed from V and 0 bases from J, the gap between germline ends came to 16 bases. In DNA, the CDR3 is TGTGCCAGCAGCCCCCCAGCTTATGCCGTGAACACTGAAGCTTTCTTT. It yields the protein CASSPPAYAVNTEAFF. Full variable domain (remainder filled in from reference TRBV5-6 and TRBJ1-1): DAGVTQSPTHLIKTRGQQVTLRCSPKSGHDTVSWYQQALGQGPQFIFQYYEEEERQRGNFPDRFSGHQFPNYSSELNVNALLLGDSALYLCASSPPAYAVNTEAFFGQGTRLTVV.

This clone turned up a few times. This sequence joins TRBV7-8 and TRBJ1-6; possible D gene TRBD1, 6 bases. Germline CDR1 reads SGHVS; CDR2 reads FQNEAQ. The CDR3 is 14 amino acids. With 3 bases removed from V and 9 bases from J, the gap between germline ends came to 12 bases. The CDR3 spells CASSLGGDTSPLHF. CDR3 DNA sequence: TGTGCCAGCAGCTTGGGCGGGGACACTTCACCCCTCCACTTT.

The gene calls are TRBV6-5 and TRBJ1-1, with a weak D call TRBD1 (5 bases). V lost 7 bases and J 3 bases, leaving 15 bases between the germline ends. Germline V gene sequence: CDR1 MNHEY, CDR2 SVGAGI. CDR3 length: 14 amino acids. CDR3: CASKAGFQDTEAFF. CDR3 DNA: TGTGCCAGCAAGGCAGGGTTCCAGGACACTGAAGCTTTCTTT.

This chain's CDR3 is CASGFGAGYDSPLHF. The CDR3 nucleotides are TGTGCTAGTGGTTTTGGGGCAGGGTACGATTCACCCCTCCACTTT. This chain links TRBV12-5 with TRBJ1-6, with D possibly TRBD1 on 5 matching bases. Germline values: CDR1 LGHNT, CDR2 FRNRAP. This CDR3 is built from 15 residues. Trimming cost V 3 bases and J 8 bases, with 14 bases left between them.

The chain uses TRBV4-1 and TRBJ1-4; the match to TRBD1 covers 7 bases. V gave up 6 bases and J gave up 7 bases; unmatched junction bases: 5. The CDR3 has 13 amino acids. In germline, CDR1 is MGHRA, CDR2 YSYEKL. CDR3 region: CASRQGLGEKLFF. In DNA form, the CDR3 reads TGCGCCAGCAGACAGGGGTTGGGTGAAAAACTGTTTTTT.

J is TRBJ2-1 and V is TRBV15; 7 bases line up with TRBD1. The ends lost 6 bases at V and 9 bases at J; junction bases unmatched: 5. The CDR3 has 12 amino acids. Looked up from germline, CDR1 is LNHNV and CDR2 is YYDKDF (reference sequence). CDR3 coding DNA: TGTGCCACCAGGGCACAGGGGAGTGAGCAGTTCTTC. Encoded protein: CATRAQGSEQFF.

The V call is TRBV19, the J call TRBJ1-6; no clear D gene. Trimming removed 5 bases at V and 4 bases at J, with 9 bases between. Looked up from germline, CDR1 is LNHDA and CDR2 is SQIVND (reference sequence). CDR3 length: 14 amino acids. The CDR3 DNA reads as TGTGCCAGTAGTCCGGCAGGTTATAATTCACCCCTCCACTTT. Its protein is CASSPAGYNSPLHF.

The chain is built from TRBV7-9 and TRBJ1-2, with a weak D call TRBD1 (6 bases). The CDR3 loop spans 14 amino acids. Germline lookup yields CDR1 SEHNR and CDR2 FQNEAQ (reference sequence). The V end was cut by 5 bases, the J end by 2 bases, with 12 bases between. The CDR3 DNA follows: TGTGCCAGCAGCGGTTGGACAGCAAACTATGGCTACACCTTC. This gives the protein CASSGWTANYGYTF.

This clone has a handful of counts. The chain uses TRBV6-5 and TRBJ1-6, with 8 bases that match TRBD1. Trimming removed 5 bases from V and 8 bases from J; junction bases left unmatched: 8. This CDR3 comprises 15 residues. Germline-derived CDR1 and CDR2 are MNHEY and SVGAGI. CDR3 sequence (DNA): TGTGCCAGCAGTCTCCGGACAGGGAAGGATTCACCCCTCCACTTT. Its translation is CASSLRTGKDSPLHF.

This chain connects TRBV6-4 to TRBJ2-3; D tentatively fits TRBD1 or TRBD2 (6 bases each). The CDR3 runs to 14 residues. The germline gives CDR1 MRHNA, CDR2 SNTAGT. V was pared by 5 bases and J by 4 bases, with 13 bases between. The CDR3 loop reads CASSLARGADTQYF. The CDR3 DNA reads TGTGCCAGCAGTCTAGCAAGGGGGGCAGATACGCAGTATTTT.

The CDR3 bases are TGTGCCAGCAGTTTACCGCAGTATGGCTACACCTTC. As protein: CASSLPQYGYTF. The chain has TRBV28 and TRBJ1-2, with D unresolved. V lost 2 bases, J lost 5 bases, and 6 bases lay in between. The CDR3 spans 12 residues. Germline-derived CDR1 and CDR2 are MDHEN and SYDVKM.

This chain uses TRBV27 with TRBJ1-5, with 7 nucleotides matching TRBD1. Germline V gene sequence: CDR1 MNHEY, CDR2 SMNVEV (reference sequence). This CDR3 has 19 residues. J was trimmed by 0 bases and V by 2 bases; bases with no gene match: 13. CDR3 loop: CASSLPPIRGTYSNQPQHF. The CDR3, as DNA: TGTGCCAGCAGTTTACCGCCCATCAGGGGGACCTATAGCAATCAGCCCCAGCATTTT.

The table lists this clone with a count of one. As DNA, the CDR3 is TGTGCCAGCAGCGCCGACGGTCCCATGTATGGCTACACCTTC. Its translation: CASSADGPMYGYTF. This chain connects TRBV7-3 to TRBJ1-2, with D uncertain. V was cut by 5 bases and J by 5 bases, with 15 bases left in between. The germline gives CDR1 SGHTA, CDR2 FQGTGA. The CDR3 is made up of 14 amino acids.

This sequence joins TRBV6-4 and TRBJ1-2, with D perhaps TRBD1 (6 bases). The CDR3 is 13 residues long. Trimming removed 4 bases from V and 2 bases from J, with 8 bases in between. Germline CDR1 MRHNA, CDR2 SNTAGT. For the CDR3, the DNA is TGTGCCAGCAGTGTCGGACAGAACTATGGCTACACCTTC. Amino acid sequence: CASSVGQNYGYTF.

The J gene is TRBJ2-5, the V gene TRBV3-1 (or the pseudogene TRBV3-2); D ambiguous. The CDR3 loop spans 11 amino acids. Germline CDR1 is LGHDT and CDR2 is YNNKEL (reference sequence). Trimming took off 0 bases at V and 7 bases at J, with 3 bases between the two ends. Here the CDR3 DNA reads TGTGCCAGCAGCCAAGAGGGGACCCAGTACTTC. It specifies CASSQEGTQYF.

The chain carries TRBV7-2 and TRBJ2-7; D not resolved. Germline values: CDR1 SGHTA, CDR2 FQGNSA. Trimming took 2 bases from V and 2 from J, leaving 13 bases between them. The CDR3 contains 15 residues. The CDR3 DNA sequence: TGTGCCAGCAGCTTACGGGCAGAGAAGGCCTACGAGCAGTACTTC. Protein: CASSLRAEKAYEQYF.

This clone was counted many times. This chain joins TRBV11-2 and TRBJ1-4; 10 nucleotides match TRBD1. The CDR3 consists of 16 residues. Germline loops: CDR1 SGHAT, CDR2 FQNNGV. Trimming took 1 base from V and 6 from J; bases not matched to a gene: 5. As DNA, the CDR3 is TGTGCCAGCAGCTTAGGAGACAGGGGGCGAGATGAAAAACTGTTTTTT. It translates to CASSLGDRGRDEKLFF.

The chain joins TRBV24-1 to TRBJ2-2; 8 positions match TRBD1. Germline assignment: CDR1 KGHDR and CDR2 SFDVKD. The CDR3 loop spans 15 amino acids. V lost 6 bases to trimming and J lost 6 bases; unmatched junction nucleotides: 8. Written as DNA, the CDR3 is TGTGCCACCAGTCAGAGGGACAGGTCATCCGGGGAGCTGTTTTTT. This gives the protein CATSQRDRSSGELFF.

This chain links TRBV7-3 with TRBJ2-7; 7 positions match TRBD2. The CDR3 length is 17 residues. Trimming took 4 bases from V and 0 from J; bases not matched to a gene: 12. CDR1 is SGHTA, CDR2 FQGTGA, per germline. The CDR3 DNA reads TGTGCCAGCAGCTGCCCCCGGCTAGCGGTTAGCTCCTACGAGCAGTACTTC. Amino acids: CASSCPRLAVSSYEQYF. Together with reference TRBV7-3 and TRBJ2-7, the CDR3 gives the full variable domain: GAGVSQTPSNKVTEKGKYVELRCDPISGHTALYWYRQSLGQGPEFLIYFQGTGAADDSGLPNDRFFAVRPEGSVSTLKIQRTERGDSAVYLCASSCPRLAVSSYEQYFGPGTRLTVT.

The chain recombines TRBV5-1 with TRBJ1-1; TRBD1 matches at 7 bases. V was clipped by 0 bases and J by 10 bases; unmatched bases: 6. The CDR3 extends over 13 amino acids. CDR1 SGHRS and CDR2 YFSETQ come from the germline V gene. The CDR3 coding sequence is TGCGCCAGCAGCTTGGGAAGGGGGCGAGGAGCTTTCTTT. This codes for CASSLGRGRGAFF.

This clone came up a few times. The V and J genes are TRBV5-1 and TRBJ1-3, with D possibly being TRBD1 (5 bases). The germline V and J ends were trimmed by 3 bases and 2 bases, with 12 bases remaining between them. The CDR3 is 15 residues long. Germline CDR1 and CDR2: SGHRS and YFSETQ. The CDR3 is CASSSGGIAGNTIYF. The CDR3 DNA sequence: TGCGCCAGCAGCTCGGGGGGAATAGCTGGAAACACCATATATTTT.

This clone was observed a few times. The chain links TRBV15 to TRBJ1-4, with D uncertain. V lost 7 bases and J lost 0, with 12 bases in between. From germline, CDR1 is LNHNV and CDR2 YYDKDF (reference sequence). The CDR3 contains 15 residues. CDR3 protein: CATTKGVTTNEKLFF. The CDR3 DNA reads as TGTGCCACCACCAAGGGAGTTACAACTAATGAAAAACTGTTTTTT.

The CDR3 DNA follows: TGTGCCAGCAGCCAATCCCGGACTAGAGGTCCTACCATTCAGTACTTC. It translates to CASSQSRTRGPTIQYF. The chain links TRBV4-2 to TRBJ2-4; TRBD2 agrees at 7 bases. The ends lost 2 bases at V and 9 bases at J; junction bases unmatched: 13. The CDR3 runs 16 residues. In germline, CDR1 is LGHNA, CDR2 YNFKEQ.

V usage is TRBV5-1 and J usage is TRBJ2-1, with TRBD1 identical over 8 bases. Trimming took 5 bases from V and 1 from J; bases not matched to a gene: 5. CDR1 and CDR2 from the germline V gene are SGHRS and YFSETQ. The CDR3 has 15 residues. The CDR3 loop is CASRLGTGSYNEQFF. DNA of the CDR3: TGCGCCAGCAGGCTCGGGACAGGTTCCTACAATGAGCAGTTCTTC.

This chain uses TRBV6-1 with TRBJ1-5; D call uncertain. This CDR3 comprises 14 residues. CDR1 is MNHNS, CDR2 SASEGT, per germline. The V and J ends lost 0 bases and 4 bases respectively, with 7 bases between them. The CDR3 DNA reads TGTGCCAGCAGTGAAGCGGCTTGGAATCAGCCCCAGCATTTT. This gives the protein CASSEAAWNQPQHF.